Sequencing of this TCR beta chain was carried out in a study of cytomegalovirus exposure and HLA in healthy donors. Study-level background: Genotyping showed about 80% of roughly 400 donors falling in the Caucasian-associated ancestry cluster. The study's findings and limits: Generally TCR sequences proved uncommon, though certain public TCRs appeared in numerous donors. Later analysis identified 16,951 TCR beta sequences associated with HLA alleles, using a false discovery rate threshold of 0.05. Most of the TCR beta V segments (in an earlier analysis) were productive either about 87% or about 30% of the time.

The germline gives CDR1 MDHEN, CDR2 SYDVKM. The V gene end was trimmed by 5 bases and the J gene end by 8 bases; junction bases not matched to a gene: 10. There are 15 residues in the CDR3. Turning to this clone: The target antigen is unknown.

Both 60 Vbeta primers and 13 Jbeta primers went into the PCR. The assay was immunoSEQ multiplex PCR, and TCRdb's table has in-frame clones only and misses some. The data contain about 210,000 clones, 70% to 90% of them singletons. This chain joins TRBV28 and TRBJ2-1; 9 bases fit TRBD1. This receptor was obtained from a woman under 40 in good health and CMV-seronegative. The sequenced sample consisted of PBMCs. DNA of the CDR3: TGTGCCAGCAGTGGGGACAGGGTGGGAGTAGATGAGCAGTTCTTC. Translating it yields CASSGDRVGVDEQFF.